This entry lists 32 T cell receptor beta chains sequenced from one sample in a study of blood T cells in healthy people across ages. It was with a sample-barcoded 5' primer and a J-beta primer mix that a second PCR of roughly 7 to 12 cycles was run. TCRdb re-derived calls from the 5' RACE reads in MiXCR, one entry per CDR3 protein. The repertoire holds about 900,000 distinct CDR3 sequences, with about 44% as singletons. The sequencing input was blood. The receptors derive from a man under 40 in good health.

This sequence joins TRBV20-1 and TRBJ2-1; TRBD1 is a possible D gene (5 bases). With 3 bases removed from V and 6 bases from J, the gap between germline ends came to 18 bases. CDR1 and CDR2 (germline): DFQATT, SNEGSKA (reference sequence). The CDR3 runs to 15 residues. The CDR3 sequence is CSARQGQRPSNEQFF. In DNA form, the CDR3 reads TGCAGTGCTAGGCAGGGCCAGCGTCCGAGCAATGAGCAGTTCTTC.

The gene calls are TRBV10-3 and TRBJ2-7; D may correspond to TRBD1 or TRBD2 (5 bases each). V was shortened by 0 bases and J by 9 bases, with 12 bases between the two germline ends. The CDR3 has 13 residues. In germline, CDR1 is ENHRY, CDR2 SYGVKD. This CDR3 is CAISESKGTGQYF. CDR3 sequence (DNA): TGTGCCATCAGTGAGTCGAAAGGGACCGGGCAGTACTTC.

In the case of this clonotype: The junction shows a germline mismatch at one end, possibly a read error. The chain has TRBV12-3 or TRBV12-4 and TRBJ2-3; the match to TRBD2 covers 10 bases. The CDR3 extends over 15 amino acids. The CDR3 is CASSFYSGGTDAQYF. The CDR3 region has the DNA TGTGCCAGCAGTTTCTATAGCGGGGGGACAGATGCGCAGTATTTT.

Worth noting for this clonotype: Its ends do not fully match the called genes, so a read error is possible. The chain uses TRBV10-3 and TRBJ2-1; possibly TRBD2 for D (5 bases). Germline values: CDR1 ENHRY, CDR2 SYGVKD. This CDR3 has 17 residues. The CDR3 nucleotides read TGTACCATCAGTGAGTCGAAGGCGGGTCTGACCTACAATGAGCAGTTCTTC. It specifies CTISESKAGLTYNEQFF.

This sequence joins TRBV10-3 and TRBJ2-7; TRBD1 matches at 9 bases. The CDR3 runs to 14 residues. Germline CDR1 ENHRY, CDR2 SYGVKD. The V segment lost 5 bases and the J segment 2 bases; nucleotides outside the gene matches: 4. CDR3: CAISSGQGTYEQYF. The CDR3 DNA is TGTGCCATCAGTTCTGGACAGGGGACCTACGAGCAGTACTTC.

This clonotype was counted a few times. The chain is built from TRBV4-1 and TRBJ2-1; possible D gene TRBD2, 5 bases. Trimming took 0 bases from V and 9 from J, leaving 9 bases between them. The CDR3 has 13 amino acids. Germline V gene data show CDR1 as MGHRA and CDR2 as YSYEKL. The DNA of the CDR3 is TGCGCCAGCAGCCAAGATTTTGGGAGTGAGCAGTTCTTC. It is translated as CASSQDFGSEQFF.

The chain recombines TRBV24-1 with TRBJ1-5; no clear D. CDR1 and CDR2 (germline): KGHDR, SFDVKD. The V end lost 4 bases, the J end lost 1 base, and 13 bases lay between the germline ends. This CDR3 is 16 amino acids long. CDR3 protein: CATSERHPPSNQPQHF. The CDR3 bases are TGTGCCACCAGTGAAAGGCACCCTCCGAGCAATCAGCCCCAGCATTTT.

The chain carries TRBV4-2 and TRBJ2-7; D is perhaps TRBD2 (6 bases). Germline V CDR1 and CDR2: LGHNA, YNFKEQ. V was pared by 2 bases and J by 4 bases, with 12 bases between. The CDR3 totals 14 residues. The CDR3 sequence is CASSQPPGGYEQYF. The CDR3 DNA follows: TGTGCCAGCAGCCAACCCCCCGGGGGTTACGAGCAGTACTTC.

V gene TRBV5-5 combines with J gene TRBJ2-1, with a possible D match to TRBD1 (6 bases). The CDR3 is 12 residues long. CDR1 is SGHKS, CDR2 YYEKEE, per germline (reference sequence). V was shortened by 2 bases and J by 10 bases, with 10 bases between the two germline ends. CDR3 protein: CASSLLDREQFF. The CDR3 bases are TGTGCCAGCAGCTTATTGGACAGAGAGCAGTTCTTC.

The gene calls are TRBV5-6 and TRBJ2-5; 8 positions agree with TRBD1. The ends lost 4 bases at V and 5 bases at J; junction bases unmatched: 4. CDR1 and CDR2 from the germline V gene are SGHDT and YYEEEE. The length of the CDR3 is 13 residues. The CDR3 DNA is TGTGCCAGCAGCCCGGACAGGGTGGAGACCCAGTACTTC. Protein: CASSPDRVETQYF.

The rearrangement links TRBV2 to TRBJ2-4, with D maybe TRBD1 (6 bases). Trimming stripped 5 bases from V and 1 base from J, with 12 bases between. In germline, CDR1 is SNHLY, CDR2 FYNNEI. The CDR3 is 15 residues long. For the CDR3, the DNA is TGTGCCAGCAGTCCACAGGGTTTGGCCAAAAACATTCAGTACTTC. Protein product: CASSPQGLAKNIQYF. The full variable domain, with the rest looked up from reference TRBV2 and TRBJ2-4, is EPEVTQTPSHQVTQMGQEVILRCVPISNHLYFYWYRQILGQKVEFLVSFYNNEISEKSEIFDDQFSVERPDGSNFTLKIRSTKLEDSAMYFCASSPQGLAKNIQYFGAGTRLSVL.

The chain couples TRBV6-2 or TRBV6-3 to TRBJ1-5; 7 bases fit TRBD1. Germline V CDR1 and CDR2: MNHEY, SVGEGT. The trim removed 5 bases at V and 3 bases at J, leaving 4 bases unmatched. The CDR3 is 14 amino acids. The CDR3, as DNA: TGTGCCAGCAGTAAGACAGGGAACAATCAGCCCCAGCATTTT. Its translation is CASSKTGNNQPQHF.

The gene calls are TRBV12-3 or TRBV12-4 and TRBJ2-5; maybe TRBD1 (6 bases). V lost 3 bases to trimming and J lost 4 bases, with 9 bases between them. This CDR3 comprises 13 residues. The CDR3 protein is CASSFEGGETQYF. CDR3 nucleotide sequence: TGTGCCAGCAGTTTTGAAGGGGGAGAGACCCAGTACTTC.

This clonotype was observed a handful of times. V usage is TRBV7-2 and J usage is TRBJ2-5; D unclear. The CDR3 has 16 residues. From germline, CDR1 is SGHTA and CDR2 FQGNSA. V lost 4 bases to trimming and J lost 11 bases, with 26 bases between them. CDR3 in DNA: TGTGCCAGCAGCTCGGCGCTACTAAACTCCCACAATGAGCAGTACTTC. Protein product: CASSSALLNSHNEQYF.

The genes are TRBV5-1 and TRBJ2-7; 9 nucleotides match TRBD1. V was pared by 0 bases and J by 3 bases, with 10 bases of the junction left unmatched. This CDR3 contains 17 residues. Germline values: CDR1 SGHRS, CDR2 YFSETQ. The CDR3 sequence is CASSLEGTRDRVYEQYF. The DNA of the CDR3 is TGCGCCAGCAGCTTGGAGGGGACCCGGGACAGGGTCTACGAGCAGTACTTC.

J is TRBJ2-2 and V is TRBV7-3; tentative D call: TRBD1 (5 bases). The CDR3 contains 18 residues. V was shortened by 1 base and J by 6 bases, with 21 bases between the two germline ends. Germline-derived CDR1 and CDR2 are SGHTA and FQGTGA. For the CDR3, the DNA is TGTGCCAGCAGCTTAATCGGCGGAGAGGCCTTGGGGCCCGGGGAGCTGTTTTTT. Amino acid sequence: CASSLIGGEALGPGELFF.

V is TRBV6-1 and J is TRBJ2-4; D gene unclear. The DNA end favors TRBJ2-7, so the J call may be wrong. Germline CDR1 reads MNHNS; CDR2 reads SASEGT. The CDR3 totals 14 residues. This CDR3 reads CATTPRTAQYEQYF. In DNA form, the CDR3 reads TGTGCCACTACTCCTAGGACGGCCCAATACGAGCAGTACTTC.

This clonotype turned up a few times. CDR3 coding DNA: TGTGCCAGCAGTGAGGGACAGGGTGCAGAGACCCAGTACTTC. Translated: CASSEGQGAETQYF. This chain connects TRBV6-4 to TRBJ2-5; 9 bases agree with TRBD1. This CDR3 has 14 amino acids. Germline CDR1 reads MRHNA; CDR2 reads SNTAGT. V lost 3 bases, J lost 4 bases, and 3 bases stayed unmatched.

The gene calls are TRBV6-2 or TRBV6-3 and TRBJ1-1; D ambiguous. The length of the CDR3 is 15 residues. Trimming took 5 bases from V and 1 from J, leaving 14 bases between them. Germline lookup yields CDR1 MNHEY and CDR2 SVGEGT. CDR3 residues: CASSDYAGPNTEAFF. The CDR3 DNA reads TGTGCCAGCAGTGATTACGCAGGACCGAACACTGAAGCTTTCTTT.

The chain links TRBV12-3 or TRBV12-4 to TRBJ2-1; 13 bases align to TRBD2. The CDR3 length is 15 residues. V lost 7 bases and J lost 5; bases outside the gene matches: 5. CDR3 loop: CASTQTSGGHNEQFF. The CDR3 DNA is TGTGCCAGCACTCAGACTAGCGGGGGGCACAATGAGCAGTTCTTC.

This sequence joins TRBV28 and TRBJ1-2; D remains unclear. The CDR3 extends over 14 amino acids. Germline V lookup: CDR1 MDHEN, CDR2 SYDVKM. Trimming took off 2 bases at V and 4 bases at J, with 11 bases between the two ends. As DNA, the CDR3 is TGTGCCAGCAGTTTACTGGGGTACGGCTATGGCTACACCTTC. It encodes CASSLLGYGYGYTF.

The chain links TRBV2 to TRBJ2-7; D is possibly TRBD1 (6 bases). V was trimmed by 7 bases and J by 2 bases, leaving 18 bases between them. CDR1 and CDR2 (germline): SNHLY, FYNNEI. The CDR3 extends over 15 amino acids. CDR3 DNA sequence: TGTGCCAGCAATAGGGGGACAAAACCCCCCTACGAGCAGTACTTC. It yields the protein CASNRGTKPPYEQYF.

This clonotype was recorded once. Written as DNA, the CDR3 is TGCAGTGCATCCGGGGCTAGCGGGCAAACGGATTTCACAGATACGCAGTATTTT. It yields the protein CSASGASGQTDFTDTQYF. The chain combines TRBV20-1 with TRBJ2-3; TRBD2 matches at 8 bases. V dropped 6 bases and J dropped 2; count of bases not matched to a gene: 19. Germline CDR1 DFQATT, CDR2 SNEGSKA (reference sequence). The CDR3 runs to 18 residues.

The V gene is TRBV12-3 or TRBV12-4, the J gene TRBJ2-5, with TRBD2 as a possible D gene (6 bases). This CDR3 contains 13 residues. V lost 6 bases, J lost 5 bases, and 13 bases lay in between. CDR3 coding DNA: TGTGCCAGCAGCCCCCGACTAGTTGAGACCCAGTACTTC. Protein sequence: CASSPRLVETQYF.

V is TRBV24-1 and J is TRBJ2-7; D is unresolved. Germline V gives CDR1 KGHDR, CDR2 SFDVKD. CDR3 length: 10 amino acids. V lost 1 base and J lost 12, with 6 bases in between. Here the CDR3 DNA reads TGTGCCACCAGTGATTTTGGACGGTACTTC. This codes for CATSDFGRYF.

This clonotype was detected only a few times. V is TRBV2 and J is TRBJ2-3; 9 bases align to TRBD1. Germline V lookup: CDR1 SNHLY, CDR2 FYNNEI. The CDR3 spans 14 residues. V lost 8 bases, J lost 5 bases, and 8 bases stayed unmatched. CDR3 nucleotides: TGTGCCAGCGACGGGACAGGGAGAGGAGATACGCAGTATTTT. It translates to CASDGTGRGDTQYF. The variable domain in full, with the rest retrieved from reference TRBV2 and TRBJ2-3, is EPEVTQTPSHQVTQMGQEVILRCVPISNHLYFYWYRQILGQKVEFLVSFYNNEISEKSEIFDDQFSVERPDGSNFTLKIRSTKLEDSAMYFCASDGTGRGDTQYFGPGTRLTVL.

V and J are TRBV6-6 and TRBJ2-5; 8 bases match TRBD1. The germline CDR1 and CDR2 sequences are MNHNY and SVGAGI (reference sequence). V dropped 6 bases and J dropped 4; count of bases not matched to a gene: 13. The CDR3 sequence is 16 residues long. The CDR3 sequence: CASSSRTGILGETQYF. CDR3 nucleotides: TGTGCCAGCAGCTCCCGGACAGGGATCCTCGGAGAGACCCAGTACTTC.

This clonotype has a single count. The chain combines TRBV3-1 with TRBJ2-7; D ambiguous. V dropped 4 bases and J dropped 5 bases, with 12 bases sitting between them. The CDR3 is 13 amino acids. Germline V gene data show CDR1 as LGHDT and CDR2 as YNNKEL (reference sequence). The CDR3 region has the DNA TGTGCCAGCAGCCCTGATGGGGAAGACGAGCAGTACTTC. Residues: CASSPDGEDEQYF.

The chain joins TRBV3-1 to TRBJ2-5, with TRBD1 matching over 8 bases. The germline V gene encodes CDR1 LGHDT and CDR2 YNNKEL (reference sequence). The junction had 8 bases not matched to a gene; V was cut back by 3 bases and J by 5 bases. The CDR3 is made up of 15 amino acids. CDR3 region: CASSHGTGRVETQYF. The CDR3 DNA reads TGTGCCAGCAGCCACGGGACAGGCCGCGTGGAGACCCAGTACTTC.

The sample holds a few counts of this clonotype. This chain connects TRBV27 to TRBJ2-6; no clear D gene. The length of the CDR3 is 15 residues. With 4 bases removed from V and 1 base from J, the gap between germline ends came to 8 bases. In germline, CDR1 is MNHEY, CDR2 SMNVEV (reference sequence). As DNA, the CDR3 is TGTGCCAGCAGTTCGAGAGTTTCTGGGGCCAACGTCCTGACTTTC. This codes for CASSSRVSGANVLTF.

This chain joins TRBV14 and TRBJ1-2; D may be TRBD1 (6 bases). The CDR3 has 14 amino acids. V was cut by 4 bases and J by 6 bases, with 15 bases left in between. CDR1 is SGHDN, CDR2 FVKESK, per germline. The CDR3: CASSRQRGANGYTF. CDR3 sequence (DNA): TGTGCCAGCAGCCGACAGCGGGGGGCAAATGGCTACACCTTC.

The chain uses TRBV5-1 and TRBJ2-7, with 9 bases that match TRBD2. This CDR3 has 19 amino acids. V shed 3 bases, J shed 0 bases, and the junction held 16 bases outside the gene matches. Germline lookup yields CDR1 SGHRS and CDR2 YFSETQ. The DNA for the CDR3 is TGCGCCAGCAGCTGGGGGTCCGCGGCTAGCGGGATCCGCTCCTACGAGCAGTACTTC. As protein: CASSWGSAASGIRSYEQYF.